This TCR beta chain was documented in a study of cytomegalovirus exposure and HLA in healthy donors. Study overall: HLA-typed donors were the source of around 87 million unique TCRs, which an early data release held.

Whole-study results and caveats: In vitro data verified a few CMV-associated chains as specific for CMV antigens. Using a false discovery rate of 0.05, a later analysis showed that 16,951 TCR beta sequences were associated with HLA alleles. Excluded: some indistinguishable V segments such as TRBV6-2 and TRBV6-3.

CDR3 length: 13 amino acids. V was pared by 0 bases and J by 3 bases, with 6 bases between. Germline values: CDR1 MGHRA, CDR2 YSYEKL. In this sample, this clone turned up once. Its antigen is unknown. PCR amplification relied on 60 Vbeta primers (plus 13 Jbeta primers). The method was immunoSEQ multiplex PCR; TCRdb's version includes in-frame clones alone and lacks a portion of them. Of 200,000 to 250,000 clones detected, 65% to 85% appear once; the ten largest clones hold 0.71%. V usage is TRBV4-1 and J usage is TRBJ2-7; D is ambiguous. The receptor was derived from a boy under 10 years old in good health and CMV-seronegative. The sample comprised PBMCs. The CDR3, as DNA: TGCGCCAGCAGCCAAGACGCTAGCTACGAGCAGTACTTC. Protein: CASSQDASYEQYF.